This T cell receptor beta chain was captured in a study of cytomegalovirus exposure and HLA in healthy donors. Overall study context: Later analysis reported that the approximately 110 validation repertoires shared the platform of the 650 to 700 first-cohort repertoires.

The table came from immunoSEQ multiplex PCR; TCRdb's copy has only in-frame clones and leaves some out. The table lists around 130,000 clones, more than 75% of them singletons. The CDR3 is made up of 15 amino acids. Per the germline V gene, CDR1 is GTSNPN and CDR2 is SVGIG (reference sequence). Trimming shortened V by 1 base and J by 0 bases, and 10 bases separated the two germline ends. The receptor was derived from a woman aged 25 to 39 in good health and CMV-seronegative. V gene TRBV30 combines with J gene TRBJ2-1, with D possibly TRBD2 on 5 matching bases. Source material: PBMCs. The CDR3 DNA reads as TGTGCCTGGAGTGGGACTCGGAGCTCCTACAATGAGCAGTTCTTC. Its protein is CAWSGTRSSYNEQFF.